Here is one T cell receptor (beta chain) with its context. About 0.5 to 1 ug RNA was reverse transcribed with random hexamers. TCRdb fed the immunoSEQ multiplex PCR reads into MiXCR, producing one record per CDR3 protein. Of about 120,000 distinct CDR3 sequences listed, around 94% are singletons. The CDR3 spans 15 residues. The V and J ends lost 4 bases and 2 bases respectively, with 14 bases between them. Germline V gives CDR1 LNHDA, CDR2 SQIVND (reference sequence). The data belong to a study of CD8 T cells in Susac syndrome. The chain carries TRBV19 and TRBJ1-1; weak D call: TRBD1 (6 bases). Sequenced sample: CD8+ T cells from PBMCs. The clonotype was recovered from a human donor with Susac syndrome. The CDR3 coding sequence is TGTGCCAGTAGTAGACGGGACAATTTCAACACTGAAGCTTTCTTT. As protein: CASSRRDNFNTEAFF.